This T cell receptor beta chain stems from a study of shared clonotypes between healthy human individuals. This CDR3 is built from 14 residues. In germline, CDR1 is MNHEY, CDR2 SMNVEV (reference sequence). V was clipped by 0 bases and J by 6 bases, with 11 bases between them. Worth noting for this clone: The antigen is unknown.

Study conclusions and caveats: Sampling included only blood; tissue repertoires likely differ.

Naive CD8 isolation took CD45RO-negative cells positively selected for CCR7 and excluded terminally differentiated effector memory CD45RA+ cells. Healthy adults negative for HIV, lacking recent acute infections or vaccinations, served as donors. The sorted-subset replicate PCRs were given 200 ng DNA, which is roughly 30,000 T cell genomes. This table comes from immunoSEQ multiplex PCR, and its TCRdb copy is limited to in-frame clones, with some not included. The sample carries roughly 2,000,000 clones, about 94% recorded once. The receptor was isolated from a man younger than 35 in good health. Sequenced sample: naive CD8+ T cells sorted from blood. The gene calls are TRBV27 and TRBJ1-1; D is ambiguous. CDR3 sequence: CASSLSARTPEAFF. In DNA form, the CDR3 reads TGTGCCAGCAGTTTATCAGCCAGAACGCCTGAAGCTTTCTTT.